The rows below give T cell receptor beta chains drawn from one sample of a study of T cells in localized non-small cell lung cancer. Produced via immunoSEQ multiplex PCR; TCRdb's table is partial and in-frame only. Here the sample spans tens of thousands of clones, roughly 92% being singletons. Sequenced material: peripheral blood, taken before any cancer treatment. The source of these receptors is a man between 40 and 70 years old with stage I lung adenocarcinoma. CDR3s include the opening cysteine and the closing phenylalanine or tryptophan. Each record gives: V gene, clone size, D gene, J gene, CDR3 DNA, CDR3 protein. D genes are given only for firm matches. Some rows mark clone size as missing; the rest say once, few, many or name a class of expanded clone.

V: TRBV18
size: .
D: TRBD1
J: TRBJ2-3
DNA: TGTGCCAGCTCACCTGGACAGGGCGGTTCGACGCAGTATTTT
CDR3: CASSPGQGGSTQYF

V: TRBV30
size: .
D: .
J: TRBJ1-4
DNA: TGTGCCTGGAGTAGAGTCCCCAATGAAAAACTGTTTTTT
CDR3: CAWSRVPNEKLFF

V: TRBV9
size: once
D: .
J: TRBJ2-3
DNA: TGTGCCAGCAGCCCCCAGGGGGGGGCGGGCACAGATACGCAGTATTTT
CDR3: CASSPQGGAGTDTQYF

V: TRBV5-5
size: once
D: .
J: TRBJ2-5
DNA: TGTGCCAGCAGCCAAGGCCCTAGGGGGGTCGGGGAGACCCAGTACTTC
CDR3: CASSQGPRGVGETQYF

V: TRBV6-1
size: .
D: .
J: TRBJ2-3
DNA: TGTGCCAGCAGGGGCTCCCCAGATACGCAGTATTTT
CDR3: CASRGSPDTQYF

V: TRBV28
size: .
D: .
J: TRBJ2-6
DNA: TGTGCCAGCAGGCCCCTGCAGGGCTCTGGGGCCAACGTCCTGACTTTC
CDR3: CASRPLQGSGANVLTF

V: TRBV5-5
size: .
D: .
J: TRBJ1-3
DNA: TGTGCCAGCAGCCCCGGCGGTGCTGGAAACACCATATATTTT
CDR3: CASSPGGAGNTIYF

V: TRBV7-2
size: once
D: TRBD1
J: TRBJ1-2
DNA: TGTGCCAGCAGCTTAACAGGGGAGGGCTACACCTTC
CDR3: CASSLTGEGYTF

V: TRBV15
size: .
D: .
J: TRBJ2-5
DNA: TGTGCCACCAGCAGAGATGGGGGGATACAGACCCAGTACTTC
CDR3: CATSRDGGIQTQYF

V: TRBV10-3
size: .
D: .
J: TRBJ1-5
DNA: TGTGCCACCGAACCGGGACAAGGTAGGCAGCCCCAGCATTTT
CDR3: CATEPGQGRQPQHF

V: TRBV12-2
size: .
D: .
J: TRBJ1-2
DNA: TGTGCAAGTCGCTTAGACGGACTCTATGGCTACACCTTC
CDR3: CASRLDGLYGYTF

V: TRBV4-3
size: .
D: .
J: TRBJ2-7
DNA: TGCGCCAGCAGCCAAGAAGCGGCCGGAACCTACGAGCAGTACTTC
CDR3: CASSQEAAGTYEQYF

V: TRBV4-2
size: few
D: TRBD2
J: TRBJ2-3
DNA: TGTGCCAGCAGCCAAGAGTACCGGTTCGCGGGAGGGCGCGGCACGCAGTATTTT
CDR3: CASSQEYRFAGGRGTQYF

V: TRBV6-6
size: .
D: .
J: TRBJ2-1
DNA: TGTGCCAGCACGAGGGAGCTCCTTTACAATGAGCAGTTCTTC
CDR3: CASTRELLYNEQFF

V: TRBV25-1
size: .
D: .
J: TRBJ1-6
DNA: TGTGCCAGCAGTGACCAGGGACTACTCCACTTT
CDR3: CASSDQGLLHF

V: TRBV14
size: .
D: TRBD1
J: TRBJ2-1
DNA: TGTGCCAGCAGCCCCGACAGGGGGCTAAATGGTGAGCAGTTCTTC
CDR3: CASSPDRGLNGEQFF

V: TRBV10-1
size: .
D: TRBD1
J: TRBJ1-1
DNA: TGCGCCAGCAGTGATGGGGACAGGGGGCTTTTAACTGAAGCTTTCTTT
CDR3: CASSDGDRGLLTEAFF

V: TRBV7-2
size: .
D: .
J: TRBJ2-1
DNA: TGTGCCAGCAGCGTACAGACTACAACCAATGAGCAGTTCTTC
CDR3: CASSVQTTTNEQFF

V: TRBV4-3
size: .
D: .
J: TRBJ2-7
DNA: TGCGCCAGCAGCCAAGACAGGGGTTTTTTTTACGAGCAGTACTTC
CDR3: CASSQDRGFFYEQYF

V: TRBV28
size: .
D: .
J: TRBJ1-2
DNA: TGTGCCAGCAGTTCCTCCACCAATTCCAACTATGGCTACACCTTC
CDR3: CASSSSTNSNYGYTF

V: TRBV11-3
size: .
D: .
J: TRBJ2-3
DNA: TGTGCCAGCAGCTTAGATATGACTAGTTTTAATACGCAGTATTTT
CDR3: CASSLDMTSFNTQYF

V: TRBV7-9
size: .
D: .
J: TRBJ2-7
DNA: TGTGCCAGCAGCTTAGCCGGGGGATACGAGCAGTACTTC
CDR3: CASSLAGGYEQYF

V: TRBV29-1
size: .
D: .
J: TRBJ1-2
DNA: TGCAGCGTCGAGCCCGCGATTGGACAGCGCGCTAACTATGGCTACACCTTC
CDR3: CSVEPAIGQRANYGYTF

V: TRBV7-2
size: .
D: TRBD2
J: TRBJ2-3
DNA: TGTGCCAGCAGCTTAGTGGGCCTAGCGGGAGGAAACACAGATACGCAGTATTTT
CDR3: CASSLVGLAGGNTDTQYF

V: TRBV5-1
size: .
D: TRBD1
J: TRBJ2-1
DNA: TGCGCCAGCAGCTTGGACAGGGGTATTAATGAGCAGTTCTTC
CDR3: CASSLDRGINEQFF

V: TRBV11-2
size: .
D: .
J: TRBJ1-1
DNA: TGTGCCAGCAGCTTAGAGGTGGGTTTGAGCACTGAAGCTTTCTTT
CDR3: CASSLEVGLSTEAFF

V: TRBV11-2
size: .
D: .
J: TRBJ2-1
DNA: TGTGCCAGCAGCCTACTAGGGGGCTCCTACAATGAGCAGTTCTTC
CDR3: CASSLLGGSYNEQFF

V: TRBV7-3
size: .
D: .
J: TRBJ2-2
DNA: TGTGCCAGCAGCTACCCTACCGGGGAGCTGTTTTTT
CDR3: CASSYPTGELFF

V: TRBV11-3
size: .
D: .
J: TRBJ2-7
DNA: TGTGCCAGCAGCTTAGGGGTCAGAGGTCGTGACGAGCAGTACTTC
CDR3: CASSLGVRGRDEQYF

V: TRBV4-3
size: few
D: .
J: TRBJ1-1
DNA: TGCGCCAGCAGCCAAGTCCACAGCCACACTGAAGCTTTCTTT
CDR3: CASSQVHSHTEAFF

V: TRBV28
size: .
D: .
J: TRBJ1-2
DNA: TGTGCCAGCACTCGGGCTAACTATGGCTACACCTTC
CDR3: CASTRANYGYTF

V: TRBV19
size: .
D: .
J: TRBJ2-1
DNA: TGTGCCAGTAGTATAGGACCAGGGGAATACAATGAGCAGTTCTTC
CDR3: CASSIGPGEYNEQFF

V: TRBV9
size: few
D: .
J: TRBJ2-3
DNA: TGTGCCAGCAGCCCTACACTAGGCAGCACAGATACGCAGTATTTT
CDR3: CASSPTLGSTDTQYF

V: TRBV5-6
size: .
D: .
J: TRBJ2-7
DNA: TGTGCCAGCAGCTTCCGTAGTACCTACGAGCAGTACTTC
CDR3: CASSFRSTYEQYF

V: TRBV29-1
size: .
D: .
J: TRBJ2-7
DNA: TGCAGCGTTGAAGATTCGAGCAGCTACGAGCAGTACTTC
CDR3: CSVEDSSSYEQYF

V: TRBV11-2
size: few
D: TRBD2
J: TRBJ2-3
DNA: TGTGCCAGCAGCCGACGACTAGCGGGAGTGCAGGCAGATACGCAGTATTTT
CDR3: CASSRRLAGVQADTQYF

V: TRBV9
size: .
D: .
J: TRBJ1-5
DNA: TGTGCCAGCAGCAAATCGACGGGCCAGCCCCAGCATTTT
CDR3: CASSKSTGQPQHF

V: TRBV5-1
size: few
D: TRBD1
J: TRBJ1-2
DNA: TGCGCCAGCAGCCTACAGGGGGAGAATGGCTACACCTTC
CDR3: CASSLQGENGYTF

V: TRBV28
size: .
D: .
J: TRBJ2-7
DNA: TGTGCCAGCAGGTTGGGGGGGACAGGCACCTACGAGCAGTACTTC
CDR3: CASRLGGTGTYEQYF

V: TRBV4-3
size: .
D: TRBD2
J: TRBJ2-7
DNA: TGCGCCAGCAGCCAATCCTCAGCGGGAGGGGTATACGAGCAGTACTTC
CDR3: CASSQSSAGGVYEQYF

V: TRBV7-9
size: .
D: TRBD2
J: TRBJ2-7
DNA: TGTGCCAGCAGCTTAGCGACTAGCAACCCCTACGAGCAGTACTTC
CDR3: CASSLATSNPYEQYF

V: TRBV9
size: .
D: .
J: TRBJ2-6
DNA: TGTGCCAGCAGCGACCGAGGGGCGCGTGGGGCCAACGTCCTGACTTTC
CDR3: CASSDRGARGANVLTF

V: TRBV28
size: few
D: .
J: TRBJ1-2
DNA: TGTGCCAGCAGTTTTGGGGGGGATGGCTACACCTTC
CDR3: CASSFGGDGYTF

V: TRBV28
size: once
D: .
J: TRBJ2-5
DNA: TGTGCCAGCAGTAAAGGACAGATGGAGACCCAGTACTTC
CDR3: CASSKGQMETQYF

V: TRBV27
size: .
D: .
J: TRBJ2-7
DNA: TGTGCCAGCAGTTTGGGGGGCCCGACCTACGAGCAGTACTTC
CDR3: CASSLGGPTYEQYF

V: TRBV6-5
size: .
D: TRBD1
J: TRBJ2-7
DNA: TGTGCCATCGGTTGGACAGGGATAACCTACGAGCAGTACTTC
CDR3: CAIGWTGITYEQYF

V: TRBV7-2
size: .
D: .
J: TRBJ2-7
DNA: TGTGCCAGCAGCTCCGGACAGCGTGACGAGCAGTACTTC
CDR3: CASSSGQRDEQYF

V: TRBV7-3
size: .
D: .
J: TRBJ2-3
DNA: TGTGCCAGCAGCGCTCCGCAAGGGGATACGCAGTATTTT
CDR3: CASSAPQGDTQYF

V: TRBV27
size: .
D: .
J: TRBJ1-2
DNA: TGTGCCAGCAGTTTATCAGGGGCATATGGCTACACCTTC
CDR3: CASSLSGAYGYTF

V: TRBV27
size: .
D: TRBD2
J: TRBJ2-3
DNA: TGTGCCAGCAGTTTCGTCGGGGGGGCAGATACGCAGTATTTT
CDR3: CASSFVGGADTQYF

V: TRBV4-2
size: .
D: TRBD1
J: TRBJ1-2
DNA: TGTGCCAGCAGCCATTCAGGGGGGGATGGCTACACCTTC
CDR3: CASSHSGGDGYTF

V: TRBV11-2
size: .
D: TRBD1
J: TRBJ2-7
DNA: TGTGCCAGCAGCTTAGATAGAGGACAGGGGTACGAGCAGTACTTC
CDR3: CASSLDRGQGYEQYF

V: TRBV19
size: .
D: .
J: TRBJ1-2
DNA: TGTGCCAGTAGTGGCCGGGACCCCTATGGCTACACCTTC
CDR3: CASSGRDPYGYTF

V: TRBV25-1
size: .
D: .
J: TRBJ1-2
DNA: TGTGCCAGCAGTGATACGTTAGGAAACTATGGCTACACCTTC
CDR3: CASSDTLGNYGYTF